One sample yielded the 10 T cell receptor beta chains listed below, sequenced in a study of Ad26.COV2.S vaccination and SARS-CoV-2 variants. Generated by immunoSEQ multiplex PCR, the TCRdb table keeps only in-frame clones and is missing some. The sample shows 350,000 to 450,000 clones, 92% of them seen only once. The sequencing here drew on peripheral blood, taken after recovery from COVID-19. The receptors here all came from a human donor who had recovered from COVID-19.

Comment on this clone: This CDR3 is also generated by other DNA sequences in the sample. This rearrangement joins TRBV27 to TRBJ2-7; TRBD2 matches at 8 bases. Germline CDR1 MNHEY, CDR2 SMNVEV (reference sequence). V lost 2 bases to trimming and J lost 2 bases; unmatched junction nucleotides: 2. The CDR3 totals 14 residues. CDR3 loop: CASSLGGGTYEQYF. CDR3 nucleotide sequence: TGTGCCAGCAGTTTAGGCGGGGGGACCTACGAGCAGTACTTC.

This chain joins TRBV12-3 or TRBV12-4 and TRBJ2-3; D perhaps matches TRBD2 (5 bases). This CDR3 is 11 amino acids long. With 8 bases removed from V and 7 bases from J, the gap between germline ends came to 10 bases. The CDR3 coding sequence is TGTGCCAGCTATCGGGATAATACGCAGTATTTT. Amino acid sequence: CASYRDNTQYF.

V and J are TRBV5-1 and TRBJ1-5; D is undetermined. The CDR3 runs 15 residues. Germline loops: CDR1 SGHRS, CDR2 YFSETQ. V lost 0 bases and J 7 bases, leaving 14 bases between the germline ends. CDR3 residues: CASSLEPGPGQPQHF. CDR3 nucleotides: TGCGCCAGCAGCTTGGAGCCGGGTCCGGGCCAGCCCCAGCATTTT. Together with reference TRBV5-1 and TRBJ1-5, the CDR3 gives the full variable domain: KAGVTQTPRYLIKTRGQQVTLSCSPISGHRSVSWYQQTPGQGLQFLFEYFSETQRNKGNFPGRFSGRQFSNSRSEMNVSTLELGDSALYLCASSLEPGPGQPQHFGDGTRLSIL.

About this clone: At the DNA level, this CDR3 is encoded by other sequences in the same sample as well. The chain joins TRBV27 to TRBJ1-6; no definite D call. Germline CDR1 MNHEY, CDR2 SMNVEV (reference sequence). V was pared by 6 bases and J by 0 bases, with 9 bases between. This CDR3 region has 15 residues. The CDR3 here is CASSLGSSYNSPLHF. The CDR3 DNA sequence: TGTGCCAGCAGCCTAGGGAGCTCCTATAATTCACCCCTCCACTTT.

CDR3 DNA sequence: TGTGCCAGCAGCTTAGGCTCCGACGGAAATTCACCCCTCCACTTT. Its protein product is CASSLGSDGNSPLHF. The rearrangement uses TRBV11-2 and TRBJ1-6; D unclear. The germline CDR1 and CDR2 sequences are SGHAT and FQNNGV. The CDR3 runs 15 residues. The ends were cut back, 1 base at V and 7 bases at J, with 11 bases in the middle.

The DNA of the CDR3 is TGTGCCAGCAGCCACCGGGACAGGGTTTTAAAGGAGGTCTACGAGCAGTACTTC. This gives the protein CASSHRDRVLKEVYEQYF. The chain uses TRBV5-4 and TRBJ2-7, with TRBD1 matching over 9 bases. Germline V gene sequence: CDR1 SGHNT, CDR2 YYREEE (reference sequence). The CDR3 has 18 amino acids. After removal of 4 bases from V and 3 bases from J, the junction contained 17 bases not matched to a gene.

The chain uses TRBV10-3 and TRBJ2-5; TRBD1 aligns across 12 bases. Germline CDR1 and CDR2: ENHRY and SYGVKD. After removal of 9 bases from V and 5 bases from J, the junction contained 10 bases not matched to a gene. The CDR3 spans 15 residues. This chain's CDR3 is CAMGPGQGATETQYF. The CDR3 region has the DNA TGTGCCATGGGACCGGGACAGGGGGCCACGGAGACCCAGTACTTC.

Only a few counts were recorded for this clone. This chain joins TRBV7-9 and TRBJ2-5; possibly TRBD2 for D (7 bases). V was pared by 5 bases and J by 3 bases, with 19 bases between. The CDR3 has 16 residues. Per germline, CDR1 SEHNR and CDR2 FQNEAQ (reference sequence). In DNA form, the CDR3 reads TGTGCCAGCAGCGCCACAGGGAGCGGGGACAAAGAGACCCAGTACTTC. It translates to CASSATGSGDKETQYF.

This clone turned up a few times. The CDR3 nucleotides read TGTGCCATCAGTGAGTCTGGCAGTAGCAATCAGCCCCAGCATTTT. This sequence encodes CAISESGSSNQPQHF. The chain links TRBV10-3 to TRBJ1-5; D gene unclear. CDR1 ENHRY and CDR2 SYGVKD come from the germline V gene. This CDR3 has 15 amino acids. The germline V and J ends were trimmed by 0 bases and 0 bases, with 6 bases remaining between them.

The V call is TRBV2, the J call TRBJ1-6; D is unclear. This CDR3 has 16 residues. V was trimmed by 7 bases and J by 6 bases, leaving 19 bases between them. Looked up from germline, CDR1 is SNHLY and CDR2 is FYNNEI. DNA of the CDR3: TGTGCCAGCATATTAAGCGCCGGGATGCGTAATTCACCCCTCCACTTT. It codes for CASILSAGMRNSPLHF.